Below, 24 T cell receptor beta chains from the same sample are listed, as sequenced in a study of blood T cell repertoires in COVID-19. The protocol was immunoSEQ multiplex PCR, while the TCRdb copy is restricted to in-frame clones and leaves out a portion. This table has a few hundred thousand clones, less than 95% appearing once. The sequenced sample consisted of PBMCs or T cells enriched from blood (not recorded which). These receptors were collected from a man aged 18 to 35 who had recovered from COVID-19.

The rearrangement uses TRBV5-1 and TRBJ1-1; possible D gene TRBD1, 6 bases. The CDR3 sequence is 13 residues long. Germline values: CDR1 SGHRS, CDR2 YFSETQ. Trimming left V 8 bases short and J 5 bases short, with 16 bases between. The CDR3 region is CASTGPLETEAFF. The CDR3, as DNA: TGCGCCAGTACAGGGCCCCTTGAAACTGAAGCTTTCTTT.

This sequence joins TRBV9 and TRBJ1-6; 12 bases are a match to TRBD1. The germline V gene encodes CDR1 SGDLS and CDR2 YYNGEE. The V segment lost 6 bases and the J segment 10 bases; nucleotides outside the gene matches: 5. The CDR3 is 14 residues long. CDR3 amino acids: CASTRDRGPSPLHF. The CDR3 DNA follows: TGTGCCAGCACCCGGGACAGGGGGCCGTCACCCCTCCACTTT.

The rearrangement uses TRBV9 and TRBJ1-6; D unclear. V was cut by 0 bases and J by 13 bases, with 14 bases left in between. Germline V gene lookup returns CDR1 SGDLS and CDR2 YYNGEE. The CDR3 covers 14 residues. For the CDR3, the DNA is TGTGCCAGCAGCGTAGAGCAGGTTTCTGGGCCCCTCCACTTT. Its protein is CASSVEQVSGPLHF.

V gene TRBV7-3 combines with J gene TRBJ1-2, with 8 nucleotides matching TRBD1. The CDR3 sequence is 14 residues long. J gave up 12 bases and V 0 bases, and 9 bases lay outside the gene matches. The germline V gene has CDR1 SGHTA and CDR2 FQGTGA. DNA of the CDR3: TGTGCCAGCAGCTTAACATCCCTGGACAGGGTGGACACCTTC. Its protein product is CASSLTSLDRVDTF.

This clone has only one observation. The rearrangement links TRBV30 to TRBJ2-1, with D tentatively TRBD2 (6 bases). The V end was cut by 4 bases, the J end by 2 bases, with 9 bases between. This CDR3 is built from 13 residues. Germline V gene lookup returns CDR1 GTSNPN and CDR2 SVGIG (reference sequence). The CDR3 here is CAWTGGTYNEQFF. The CDR3 nucleotides are TGTGCCTGGACTGGGGGGACCTACAATGAGCAGTTCTTC.

The chain joins TRBV2 to TRBJ2-7; TRBD1 matches 9 bases. The V gene end was trimmed by 4 bases and the J gene end by 3 bases; junction bases not matched to a gene: 13. Germline assignment: CDR1 SNHLY and CDR2 FYNNEI. The CDR3 is made up of 17 amino acids. CDR3 coding DNA: TGTGCCAGCAGTGTGAGAAAGACAGGGGGGACATTCTACGAGCAGTACTTC. Translating gives CASSVRKTGGTFYEQYF. The entire variable domain, with the rest obtained from reference TRBV2 and TRBJ2-7, is as follows: EPEVTQTPSHQVTQMGQEVILRCVPISNHLYFYWYRQILGQKVEFLVSFYNNEISEKSEIFDDQFSVERPDGSNFTLKIRSTKLEDSAMYFCASSVRKTGGTFYEQYFGPGTRLTVT.

This chain uses TRBV30 with TRBJ2-7, with D perhaps matching TRBD2 (5 bases). Germline CDR1 GTSNPN, CDR2 SVGIG (reference sequence). The CDR3 runs to 11 residues. Between the trimmed V and J ends, which lost 1 base and 5 bases, there was a span of 6 bases. The CDR3 nucleotides are TGTGCCTGGAGTGGACTAAACGAGCAGTACTTC. Translated, it gives CAWSGLNEQYF.

V gene TRBV7-8 combines with J gene TRBJ1-3; 7 positions agree with TRBD1. The germline gives CDR1 SGHVS, CDR2 FQNEAQ. The CDR3 runs 18 residues. V dropped 2 bases and J dropped 2; count of bases not matched to a gene: 12. The CDR3 spells CASSLFPPRDSTGNTIYF. In DNA, the CDR3 is TGTGCCAGCAGCTTATTTCCTCCCCGGGACAGCACTGGAAACACCATATATTTT. The full variable domain, in which reference TRBV7-8 and TRBJ1-3 provide the parts outside the CDR3, is GAGVSQSPRYKVAKRGQDVALRCDPISGHVSLFWYQQALGQGPEFLTYFQNEAQLDKSGLPSDRFFAERPEGSVSTLKIQRTQQEDSAVYLCASSLFPPRDSTGNTIYFGEGSWLTVV.

V is TRBV6-5 and J is TRBJ1-1; D remains ambiguous. Trimming cost V 5 bases and J 1 base, with 8 bases left between them. This CDR3 region has 13 residues. CDR1 is MNHEY, CDR2 SVGAGI, per germline. This CDR3 is CASSRLTNTEAFF. CDR3 DNA sequence: TGTGCCAGCAGTAGACTCACGAACACTGAAGCTTTCTTT.

The rearrangement links TRBV5-1 to TRBJ2-3; 8 bases are shared with TRBD2. V lost 1 base, J lost 3 bases, and 1 base stayed unmatched. CDR1 is SGHRS and CDR2 is YFSETQ in the germline V gene. The CDR3 has 14 residues. DNA of the CDR3: TGCGCCAGCAGCTTGATAGCGGGGACAGATACGCAGTATTTT. It codes for CASSLIAGTDTQYF.

The chain employs TRBV5-1 and TRBJ1-1; TRBD1 matches at 9 bases. The CDR3 extends over 16 amino acids. Unmatched junction bases numbered 13, after V lost 4 bases and J lost 6 bases. Germline V gene lookup returns CDR1 SGHRS and CDR2 YFSETQ. This CDR3 reads CASSAYSTQGAPEAFF. The CDR3 nucleotides read TGCGCCAGCAGCGCGTACTCTACACAGGGGGCCCCTGAAGCTTTCTTT.

V and J are TRBV9 and TRBJ2-2; maybe TRBD1 (6 bases). CDR1 and CDR2 from the germline V gene are SGDLS and YYNGEE. Trimming removed 0 bases at V and 5 bases at J, with 11 bases between. This CDR3 is built from 15 residues. The DNA of the CDR3 is TGTGCCAGCAGCGTAGCCGGACAGCCGACCGGGGAGCTGTTTTTT. As protein: CASSVAGQPTGELFF.

The chain couples TRBV6-4 to TRBJ2-1, with 11 positions matching TRBD2. The CDR3 has 15 residues. V gave up 5 bases and J gave up 3 bases; unmatched junction bases: 3. From germline, CDR1 is MRHNA and CDR2 SNTAGT. Here the CDR3 reads CASSKTSGVYNEQFF. DNA for the CDR3: TGTGCCAGCAGTAAGACTAGCGGGGTCTACAATGAGCAGTTCTTC.

The gene calls are TRBV2 and TRBJ2-7, with 16 bases lining up with TRBD2. CDR3 length: 16 amino acids. Germline loops: CDR1 SNHLY, CDR2 FYNNEI. J lost 6 bases, V lost 6 bases, and 8 bases had no gene match. The CDR3 nucleotides are TGTGCCAGCAGCGGGACTAGCGGGAGGGTTACTTCCGAGCAGTACTTC. Its protein product is CASSGTSGRVTSEQYF.

This rearrangement joins TRBV19 to TRBJ1-1, with a tentative D call TRBD1 (6 bases). V dropped 10 bases and J dropped 4 bases, with 13 bases sitting between them. Germline loops: CDR1 LNHDA, CDR2 SQIVND (reference sequence). There are 12 residues in the CDR3. The CDR3 nucleotides are TGTGCCACCCATGGGGGGGCCACTGAAGCTTTCTTT. This sequence encodes CATHGGATEAFF.

This clone appeared a few times. The chain uses TRBV15 and TRBJ2-5, with TRBD1 matching 11 bases. CDR1 is LNHNV, CDR2 YYDKDF, per germline (reference sequence). This CDR3 comprises 13 residues. The V and J ends lost 8 bases and 5 bases, in that order; junction bases with no gene match: 4. The CDR3, as DNA: TGTGCCACCCGGGACAGGGGGATGGAGACCCAGTACTTC. Its translation is CATRDRGMETQYF.

The chain employs TRBV24-1 and TRBJ2-7; TRBD1 agrees at 7 bases. The CDR3 is made up of 16 amino acids. Trimming took 4 bases from V and 4 from J; bases not matched to a gene: 12. Germline values: CDR1 KGHDR, CDR2 SFDVKD. The CDR3 loop reads CATSEKGASARYEQYF. The DNA for the CDR3 is TGTGCCACCAGTGAAAAGGGGGCGAGTGCGAGATACGAGCAGTACTTC.

This CDR3 is CASSLAGGGHEQYF. In nucleotides, the CDR3 is TGTGCCAGCAGCTTAGCGGGAGGAGGCCACGAGCAGTACTTC. The chain recombines TRBV6-2 or TRBV6-3 with TRBJ2-7; 10 bases are shared with TRBD2. The CDR3 extends over 14 amino acids. J was trimmed by 5 bases and V by 6 bases; bases with no gene match: 7. In germline, CDR1 is MNHEY, CDR2 SVGEGT.

This clone was seen a few times. The chain has TRBV7-9 and TRBJ2-5, with D tentatively TRBD1 (6 bases). The CDR3 extends over 17 amino acids. The germline V and J ends were trimmed by 3 bases and 4 bases, with 21 bases remaining between them. Germline assignment: CDR1 SEHNR and CDR2 FQNEAQ (reference sequence). Here the CDR3 reads CASSFDPFRGLGETQYF. The CDR3 region has the DNA TGTGCCAGCAGCTTTGATCCGTTCAGGGGCCTCGGAGAGACCCAGTACTTC. The full variable domain, rest sourced from reference TRBV7-9 and TRBJ2-5, is DTGVSQNPRHKITKRGQNVTFRCDPISEHNRLYWYRQTLGQGPEFLTYFQNEAQLEKSRLLSDRFSAERPKGSFSTLEIQRTEQGDSAMYLCASSFDPFRGLGETQYFGPGTRLLVL.

This clone was recorded only once. V is TRBV7-9 and J is TRBJ2-2; the D gene is possibly TRBD2 (5 bases). The V gene's germline CDR1 is SEHNR and CDR2 FQNEAQ (reference sequence). The CDR3 is 14 amino acids. V lost 5 bases to trimming and J lost 6 bases, with 13 bases between them. The CDR3 is CASSPRREAGELFF. CDR3 in DNA: TGTGCCAGCAGCCCACGTCGGGAAGCCGGGGAGCTGTTTTTT. The full variable domain, rest sourced from reference TRBV7-9 and TRBJ2-2, is DTGVSQNPRHKITKRGQNVTFRCDPISEHNRLYWYRQTLGQGPEFLTYFQNEAQLEKSRLLSDRFSAERPKGSFSTLEIQRTEQGDSAMYLCASSPRREAGELFFGEGSRLTVL.

This sequence joins TRBV2 and TRBJ2-7; D possibly corresponds to TRBD1 (6 bases). The CDR3 totals 13 residues. The germline CDR1 and CDR2 sequences are SNHLY and FYNNEI. Trimming removed 7 bases at V and 1 base at J, with 11 bases between. Written as DNA, the CDR3 is TGTGCCAGCACCCAGACAGGTTCCTACGAGCAGTACTTC. This codes for CASTQTGSYEQYF. Drawing the rest from reference TRBV2 and TRBJ2-7, the complete variable domain is EPEVTQTPSHQVTQMGQEVILRCVPISNHLYFYWYRQILGQKVEFLVSFYNNEISEKSEIFDDQFSVERPDGSNFTLKIRSTKLEDSAMYFCASTQTGSYEQYFGPGTRLTVT.

CDR3 loop: CASSVAGAYNEQFF. CDR3 DNA sequence: TGTGCCAGCAGCGTAGCGGGGGCCTACAATGAGCAGTTCTTC. The rearrangement joins TRBV9 to TRBJ2-1; D may be TRBD2 (6 bases). The CDR3 spans 14 residues. Trimming removed 0 bases from V and 2 bases from J, with 6 bases in between. Germline V CDR1 and CDR2: SGDLS, YYNGEE.

This sequence joins TRBV27 and TRBJ2-5, with a weak D call TRBD1 (6 bases). CDR1 MNHEY and CDR2 SMNVEV come from the germline V gene (reference sequence). This CDR3 spans 14 amino acids. V lost 5 bases and J lost 2, with 12 bases in between. CDR3 in amino acids: CASSLWGLQETQYF. CDR3 coding DNA: TGTGCCAGCAGTCTCTGGGGGCTACAAGAGACCCAGTACTTC.

V gene TRBV9 combines with J gene TRBJ2-3, with D maybe TRBD1 (5 bases). Deletions cut 0 bases from V and 2 bases from J, with 13 bases between. The V gene's germline CDR1 is SGDLS and CDR2 YYNGEE. The CDR3 has 16 amino acids. The CDR3 DNA reads TGTGCCAGCAGCGTAGAAGGGGCAGGTTTCACAGATACGCAGTATTTT. Protein sequence: CASSVEGAGFTDTQYF.